This T cell receptor beta chain was profiled in a study of blood T cell repertoires in COVID-19. At the level of the study: The United States, Italy and Spain provided the acute and convalescent COVID-19 samples. The cDNA or gDNA used as material had been derived from T cells, B-cell-depleted T cells, or PBMCs.

This clone was seen only once. Germline V gene sequence: CDR1 SGHRS, CDR2 YFSETQ. The V segment lost 2 bases and the J segment 8 bases; nucleotides outside the gene matches: 0. The CDR3 spans 12 residues. Patients in Seattle were enrolled during active infection, then followed longitudinally. Method: immunoSEQ multiplex PCR; TCRdb's copy keeps in-frame clones and lacks some. This table has 200,000 to 250,000 clones, roughly 80% appearing once. The receptor's source is a woman between 70 and 85 years old with COVID-19, enrolled during active disease. The J gene is TRBJ1-4, the V gene TRBV5-1; the match to TRBD1 covers 7 bases. What was sequenced was peripheral blood. Here the CDR3 reads CASSLQGEKLFF. CDR3 in DNA: TGCGCCAGCAGCTTACAGGGGGAAAAACTGTTTTTT.